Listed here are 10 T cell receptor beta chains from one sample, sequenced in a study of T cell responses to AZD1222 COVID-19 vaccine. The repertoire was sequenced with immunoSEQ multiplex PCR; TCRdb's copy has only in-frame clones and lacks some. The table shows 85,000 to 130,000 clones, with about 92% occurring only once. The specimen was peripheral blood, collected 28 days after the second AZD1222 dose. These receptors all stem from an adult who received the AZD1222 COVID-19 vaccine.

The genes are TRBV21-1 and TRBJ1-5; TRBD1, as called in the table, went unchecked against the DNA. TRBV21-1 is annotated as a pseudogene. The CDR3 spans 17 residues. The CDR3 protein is CASSKSAGQGGWQPQHF. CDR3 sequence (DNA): TGTGCCAGCAGCAAATCTGCGGGACAGGGAGGTTGGCAGCCCCAGCATTTT.

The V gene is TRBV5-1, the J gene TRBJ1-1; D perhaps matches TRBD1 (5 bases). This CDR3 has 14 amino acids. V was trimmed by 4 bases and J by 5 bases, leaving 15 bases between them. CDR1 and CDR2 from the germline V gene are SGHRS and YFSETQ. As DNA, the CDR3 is TGCGCCAGCAGCCCCGGGACGGGGGGGACTGAAGCTTTCTTT. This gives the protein CASSPGTGGTEAFF. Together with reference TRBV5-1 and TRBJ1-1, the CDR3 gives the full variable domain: KAGVTQTPRYLIKTRGQQVTLSCSPISGHRSVSWYQQTPGQGLQFLFEYFSETQRNKGNFPGRFSGRQFSNSRSEMNVSTLELGDSALYLCASSPGTGGTEAFFGQGTRLTVV.

In DNA form, the CDR3 reads TGTGCCAGCAGCTTAGGGCCGGGGAGCAATCAGCCCCAGCATTTT. It translates to CASSLGPGSNQPQHF. The rearrangement uses TRBV7-6 and TRBJ1-5; D unclear. Germline loops: CDR1 SGHVS, CDR2 FNYEAQ. The CDR3 consists of 15 residues. V gave up 1 base and J gave up 1 base, with 8 bases separating them.

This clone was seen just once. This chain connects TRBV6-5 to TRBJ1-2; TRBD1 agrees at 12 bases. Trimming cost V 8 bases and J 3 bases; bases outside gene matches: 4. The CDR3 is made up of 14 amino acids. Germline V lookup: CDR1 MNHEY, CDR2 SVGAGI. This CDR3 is CASHGTGGDYGYTF. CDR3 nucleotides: TGTGCCAGCCATGGGACAGGGGGCGACTATGGCTACACCTTC.

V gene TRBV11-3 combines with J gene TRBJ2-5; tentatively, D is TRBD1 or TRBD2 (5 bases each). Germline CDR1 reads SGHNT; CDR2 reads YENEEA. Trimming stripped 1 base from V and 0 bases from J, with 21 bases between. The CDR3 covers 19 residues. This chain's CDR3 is CASSLGMKGPGVYQETQYF. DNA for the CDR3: TGTGCCAGCAGCTTAGGCATGAAGGGACCAGGAGTATACCAAGAGACCCAGTACTTC.

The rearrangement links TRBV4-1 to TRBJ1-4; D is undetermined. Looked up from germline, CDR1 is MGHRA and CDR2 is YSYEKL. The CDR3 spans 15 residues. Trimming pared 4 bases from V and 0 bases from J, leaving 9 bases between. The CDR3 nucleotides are TGCGCCAGCAGCCTAAATCAAGCAACTAATGAAAAACTGTTTTTT. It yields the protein CASSLNQATNEKLFF.

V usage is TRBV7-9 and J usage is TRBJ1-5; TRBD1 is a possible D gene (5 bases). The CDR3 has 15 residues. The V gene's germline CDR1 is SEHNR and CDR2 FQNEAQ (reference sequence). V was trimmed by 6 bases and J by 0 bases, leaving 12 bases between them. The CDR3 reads CASSFDSDSNQPQHF. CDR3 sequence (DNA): TGTGCCAGCAGTTTTGACAGTGATAGCAATCAGCCCCAGCATTTT.

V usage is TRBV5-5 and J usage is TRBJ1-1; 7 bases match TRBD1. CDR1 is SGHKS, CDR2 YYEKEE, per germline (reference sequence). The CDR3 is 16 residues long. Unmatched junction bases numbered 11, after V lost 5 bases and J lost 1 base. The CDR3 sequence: CASSPGPGQKNTEAFF. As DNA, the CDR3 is TGTGCCAGCAGTCCTGGCCCGGGACAGAAGAACACTGAAGCTTTCTTT.

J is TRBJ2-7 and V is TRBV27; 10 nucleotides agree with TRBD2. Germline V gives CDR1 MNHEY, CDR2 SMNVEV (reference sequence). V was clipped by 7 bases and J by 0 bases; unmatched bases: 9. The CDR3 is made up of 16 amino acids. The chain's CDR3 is CASKAGSGGVSYEQYF. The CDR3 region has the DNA TGTGCCAGCAAAGCGGGCAGCGGGGGGGTCTCCTACGAGCAGTACTTC.

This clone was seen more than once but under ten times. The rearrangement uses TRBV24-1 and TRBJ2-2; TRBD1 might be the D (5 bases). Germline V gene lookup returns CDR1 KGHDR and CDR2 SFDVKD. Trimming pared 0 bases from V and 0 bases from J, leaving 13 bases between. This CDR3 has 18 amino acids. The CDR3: CATSDLPYDSANTGELFF. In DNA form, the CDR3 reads TGTGCCACCAGTGATTTGCCCTATGACAGCGCGAACACCGGGGAGCTGTTTTTT.